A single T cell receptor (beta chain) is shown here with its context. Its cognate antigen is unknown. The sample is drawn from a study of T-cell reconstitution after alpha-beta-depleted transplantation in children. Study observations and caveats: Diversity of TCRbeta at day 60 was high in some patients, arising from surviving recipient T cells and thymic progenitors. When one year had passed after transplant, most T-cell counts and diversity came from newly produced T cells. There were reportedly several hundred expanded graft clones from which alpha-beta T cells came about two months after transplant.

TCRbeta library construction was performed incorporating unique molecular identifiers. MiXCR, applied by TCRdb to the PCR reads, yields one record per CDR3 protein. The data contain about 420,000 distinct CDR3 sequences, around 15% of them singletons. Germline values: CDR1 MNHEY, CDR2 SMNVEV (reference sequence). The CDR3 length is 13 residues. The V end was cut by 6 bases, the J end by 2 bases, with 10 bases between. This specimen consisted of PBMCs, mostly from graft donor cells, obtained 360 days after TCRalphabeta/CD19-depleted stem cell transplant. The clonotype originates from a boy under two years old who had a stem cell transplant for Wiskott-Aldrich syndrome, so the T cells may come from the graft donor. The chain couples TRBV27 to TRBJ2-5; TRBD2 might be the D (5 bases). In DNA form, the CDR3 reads TGTGCCAGCAGCCCCGGGATGCAAGAGACCCAGTACTTC. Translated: CASSPGMQETQYF.